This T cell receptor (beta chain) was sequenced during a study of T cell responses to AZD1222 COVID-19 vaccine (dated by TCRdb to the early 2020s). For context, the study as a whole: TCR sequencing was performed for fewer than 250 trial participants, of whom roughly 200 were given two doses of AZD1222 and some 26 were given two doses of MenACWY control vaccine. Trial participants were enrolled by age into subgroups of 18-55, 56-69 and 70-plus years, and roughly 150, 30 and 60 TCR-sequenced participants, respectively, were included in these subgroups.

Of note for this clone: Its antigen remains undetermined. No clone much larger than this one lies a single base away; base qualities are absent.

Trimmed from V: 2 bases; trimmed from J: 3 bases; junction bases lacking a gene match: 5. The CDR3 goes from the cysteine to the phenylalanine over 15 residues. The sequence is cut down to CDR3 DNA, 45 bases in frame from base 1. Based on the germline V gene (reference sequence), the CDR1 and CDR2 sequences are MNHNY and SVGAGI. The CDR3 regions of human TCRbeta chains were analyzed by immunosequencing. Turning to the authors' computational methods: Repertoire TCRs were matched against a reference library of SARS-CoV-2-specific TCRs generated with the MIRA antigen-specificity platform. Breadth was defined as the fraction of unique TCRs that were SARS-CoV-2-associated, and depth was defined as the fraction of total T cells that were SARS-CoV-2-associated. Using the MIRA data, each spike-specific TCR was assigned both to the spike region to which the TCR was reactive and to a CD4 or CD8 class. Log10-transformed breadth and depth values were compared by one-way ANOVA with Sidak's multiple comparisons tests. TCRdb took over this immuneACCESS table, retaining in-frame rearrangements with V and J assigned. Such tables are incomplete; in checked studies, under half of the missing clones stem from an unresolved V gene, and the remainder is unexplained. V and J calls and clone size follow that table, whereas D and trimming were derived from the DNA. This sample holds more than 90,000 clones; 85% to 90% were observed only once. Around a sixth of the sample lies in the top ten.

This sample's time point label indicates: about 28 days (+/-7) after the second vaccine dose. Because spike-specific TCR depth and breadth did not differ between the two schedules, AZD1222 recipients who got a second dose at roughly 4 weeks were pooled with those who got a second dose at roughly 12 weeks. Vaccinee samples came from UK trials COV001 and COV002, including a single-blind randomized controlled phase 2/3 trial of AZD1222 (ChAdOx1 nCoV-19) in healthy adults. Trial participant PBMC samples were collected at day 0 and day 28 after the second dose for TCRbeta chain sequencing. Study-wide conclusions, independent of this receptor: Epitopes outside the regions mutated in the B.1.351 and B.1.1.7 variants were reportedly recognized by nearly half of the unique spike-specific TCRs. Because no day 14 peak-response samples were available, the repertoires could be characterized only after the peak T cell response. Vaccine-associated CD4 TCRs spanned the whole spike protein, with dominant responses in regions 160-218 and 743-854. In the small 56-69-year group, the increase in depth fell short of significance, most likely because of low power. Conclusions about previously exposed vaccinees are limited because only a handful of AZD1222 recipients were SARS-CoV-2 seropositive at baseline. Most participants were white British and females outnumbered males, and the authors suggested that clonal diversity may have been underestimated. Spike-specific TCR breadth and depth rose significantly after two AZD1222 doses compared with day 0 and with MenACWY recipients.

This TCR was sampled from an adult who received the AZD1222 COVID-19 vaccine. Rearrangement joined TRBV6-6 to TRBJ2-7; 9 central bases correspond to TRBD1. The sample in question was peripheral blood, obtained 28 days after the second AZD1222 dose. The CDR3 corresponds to CASSYASGQGYEQYF. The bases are TGTGCCAGCAGTTACGCCTCGGGACAGGGCTACGAGCAGTACTTC.